A selection of T cell receptor beta chains follows, all from one sample in a study of technical replicates of blood from a few donors. Assay: immunoSEQ multiplex PCR; the TCRdb copy retains only in-frame clones and omits some. The table records fewer than 90,000 clones, approximately 93% of them present only once. The sequenced material came from T cells isolated from PBMCs. The receptors derive from a human donor in good health. The CDR3 runs from the conserved cysteine through the conserved F or W. Each record gives: V gene, J gene, D gene, clone size, CDR3 protein, CDR3 DNA. A D gene is named only where the DNA matches it firmly. Only part of the rows carry a size: once, few, many, or a class if the clone is expanded.

V gene: TRBV4-1
J gene: TRBJ1-1
D gene: .
clone size: .
CDR3 protein: CASSPRGGLNTEAFF
CDR3 DNA: TGCGCCAGCAGCCCTAGGGGGGGCCTGAACACTGAAGCTTTCTTT

V gene: TRBV6-5
J gene: TRBJ1-4
D gene: TRBD1
clone size: once
CDR3 protein: CASRDRGREKLFF
CDR3 DNA: TGTGCCAGCCGGGACAGGGGACGGGAAAAACTGTTTTTT

V gene: TRBV18
J gene: TRBJ1-2
D gene: .
clone size: once
CDR3 protein: CASSPPGSLGYTF
CDR3 DNA: TGTGCCAGCTCACCCCCAGGGTCGTTAGGCTACACCTTC

V gene: TRBV19
J gene: TRBJ2-5
D gene: .
clone size: .
CDR3 protein: CASHPGGASGETQYF
CDR3 DNA: TGTGCCAGTCACCCCGGCGGGGCGTCGGGAGAGACCCAGTACTTC

V gene: TRBV2
J gene: TRBJ1-1
D gene: .
clone size: .
CDR3 protein: CASSFSPTVNTEAFF
CDR3 DNA: TGTGCCAGCAGTTTTTCCCCCACAGTGAACACTGAAGCTTTCTTT

V gene: TRBV10-3
J gene: TRBJ1-2
D gene: .
clone size: .
CDR3 protein: CATGGGINYGYTF
CDR3 DNA: TGTGCCACAGGCGGGGGAATCAACTATGGCTACACCTTC

V gene: TRBV6-5
J gene: TRBJ2-2
D gene: .
clone size: .
CDR3 protein: CASNGYTGELFF
CDR3 DNA: TGTGCCAGCAACGGGTATACCGGGGAGCTGTTTTTT

V gene: TRBV19
J gene: TRBJ2-1
D gene: .
clone size: .
CDR3 protein: CASTSRGEQFF
CDR3 DNA: TGTGCCAGTACCTCCCGGGGTGAGCAGTTCTTC

V gene: TRBV5-3
J gene: TRBJ2-1
D gene: TRBD1
clone size: .
CDR3 protein: CARSLGAGGKNEQFF
CDR3 DNA: TGTGCCAGAAGCTTGGGGGCAGGGGGAAAAAATGAGCAGTTCTTC

V gene: TRBV23-1
J gene: TRBJ2-7
D gene: .
clone size: .
CDR3 protein: CASSSRSSYEQYF
CDR3 DNA: TGCGCCAGCAGCTCCCGGAGCTCCTACGAGCAGTACTTC

V gene: TRBV7-3
J gene: TRBJ2-3
D gene: TRBD2
clone size: .
CDR3 protein: CASSPRVAGGPDTQYF
CDR3 DNA: TGTGCCAGCAGCCCGCGTGTGGCGGGGGGGCCAGATACGCAGTATTTT

V gene: TRBV10-1
J gene: TRBJ2-7
D gene: TRBD2
clone size: few
CDR3 protein: CASSDVVGLAGSYEQYF
CDR3 DNA: TGCGCCAGCAGTGATGTAGTGGGGCTAGCGGGATCCTACGAGCAGTACTTC

V gene: TRBV18
J gene: TRBJ1-5
D gene: TRBD1
clone size: once
CDR3 protein: CASSQGQQVSPQHF
CDR3 DNA: TGTGCCAGCTCACAGGGACAGCAAGTATCGCCCCAGCATTTT

V gene: TRBV7-9
J gene: TRBJ2-7
D gene: .
clone size: .
CDR3 protein: CASSFPWGDSYEQYF
CDR3 DNA: TGTGCCAGCAGTTTCCCTTGGGGGGACTCCTACGAGCAGTACTTC

V gene: TRBV12-5
J gene: TRBJ1-1
D gene: .
clone size: .
CDR3 protein: CASGQNVGWYTEAFF
CDR3 DNA: TGTGCTAGTGGACAGAATGTTGGTTGGTACACTGAAGCTTTCTTT

V gene: TRBV29-1
J gene: TRBJ2-3
D gene: .
clone size: .
CDR3 protein: CSVVGQGPDTQYF
CDR3 DNA: TGCAGCGTTGTCGGGCAGGGCCCAGATACGCAGTATTTT

V gene: TRBV9
J gene: TRBJ2-7
D gene: TRBD1
clone size: .
CDR3 protein: CASSQGGTGTYEQYF
CDR3 DNA: TGTGCCAGCAGCCAAGGCGGGACAGGGACCTACGAGCAGTACTTC

V gene: TRBV5-4
J gene: TRBJ2-5
D gene: .
clone size: .
CDR3 protein: CASSLESQETQYF
CDR3 DNA: TGTGCCAGCAGCTTGGAATCGCAGGAGACCCAGTACTTC

V gene: TRBV6-1
J gene: TRBJ1-6
D gene: TRBD1
clone size: .
CDR3 protein: CASSEVGTARPLHF
CDR3 DNA: TGTGCCAGCAGTGAAGTAGGGACAGCCAGGCCCCTCCACTTT

V gene: TRBV5-1
J gene: TRBJ1-4
D gene: .
clone size: .
CDR3 protein: CASSQAGLTREKLFF
CDR3 DNA: TGCGCCAGCAGCCAGGCTGGGTTGACCCGAGAAAAACTGTTTTTT

V gene: TRBV27
J gene: TRBJ2-3
D gene: .
clone size: .
CDR3 protein: CASSRWGGGGATDTQYF
CDR3 DNA: TGTGCCAGCAGCCGTTGGGGCGGTGGGGGGGCCACAGATACGCAGTATTTT

V gene: TRBV6-1
J gene: TRBJ2-3
D gene: TRBD2
clone size: .
CDR3 protein: CASSGEVTSALSTDTQYF
CDR3 DNA: TGTGCCAGCAGTGGAGAAGTGACTAGCGCTCTTAGCACAGATACGCAGTATTTT

V gene: TRBV27
J gene: TRBJ1-6
D gene: .
clone size: few
CDR3 protein: CASSLSRGGDSPLHF
CDR3 DNA: TGTGCCAGCAGTTTAAGCAGGGGAGGGGATTCACCCCTCCACTTT

V gene: TRBV7-7
J gene: TRBJ2-2
D gene: TRBD1
clone size: .
CDR3 protein: CASSLTGGMTGELFF
CDR3 DNA: TGTGCTAGCAGCTTGACAGGGGGCATGACCGGGGAGCTGTTTTTT

V gene: TRBV11-3
J gene: TRBJ2-5
D gene: .
clone size: .
CDR3 protein: CASSLEGVRGASETQYF
CDR3 DNA: TGTGCCAGCAGCTTAGAGGGTGTTCGGGGGGCATCAGAGACCCAGTACTTC

V gene: TRBV29-1
J gene: TRBJ2-1
D gene: .
clone size: .
CDR3 protein: CSVEGQTTYNEQFF
CDR3 DNA: TGCAGCGTGGAGGGACAGACGACTTACAATGAGCAGTTCTTC

V gene: TRBV28
J gene: TRBJ2-5
D gene: TRBD1
clone size: .
CDR3 protein: CASSLGTGAGETQYF
CDR3 DNA: TGTGCCAGCAGTTTAGGGACAGGGGCAGGGGAGACCCAGTACTTC

V gene: TRBV5-1
J gene: TRBJ1-2
D gene: TRBD1
clone size: .
CDR3 protein: CASSLALDRGFGYTF
CDR3 DNA: TGCGCCAGCAGCTTGGCCCTAGACAGGGGCTTTGGCTACACCTTC

V gene: TRBV9
J gene: TRBJ2-7
D gene: TRBD2
clone size: .
CDR3 protein: CASSSGGGLSPYEQYF
CDR3 DNA: TGTGCCAGCAGCTCGGGGGGGGGACTATCCCCCTACGAGCAGTACTTC

V gene: TRBV7-6
J gene: TRBJ2-2
D gene: TRBD1
clone size: .
CDR3 protein: CASSEGQGAIGELFF
CDR3 DNA: TGTGCCAGCAGCGAGGGACAGGGGGCGATCGGGGAGCTGTTTTTT

V gene: TRBV6-1
J gene: TRBJ1-1
D gene: .
clone size: .
CDR3 protein: CASAARRGDTEAFF
CDR3 DNA: TGTGCCAGCGCAGCTAGAAGGGGTGACACTGAAGCTTTCTTT

V gene: TRBV11-3
J gene: TRBJ1-2
D gene: .
clone size: .
CDR3 protein: CASSQRTDYGYTF
CDR3 DNA: TGTGCCAGCAGCCAGAGGACAGACTATGGCTACACCTTC

V gene: TRBV7-9
J gene: TRBJ1-2
D gene: TRBD1
clone size: .
CDR3 protein: CASSLGQSYGYTF
CDR3 DNA: TGTGCCAGCAGTTTGGGACAGTCCTATGGCTACACCTTC

V gene: TRBV6-1
J gene: TRBJ2-7
D gene: TRBD2
clone size: .
CDR3 protein: CASSELAGGVSSYEQYF
CDR3 DNA: TGTGCCAGCAGTGAACTAGCGGGGGGCGTTAGCTCCTACGAGCAGTACTTC

V gene: TRBV11-2
J gene: TRBJ2-3
D gene: TRBD2
clone size: .
CDR3 protein: CASSLGWTSGITDTQYF
CDR3 DNA: TGTGCCAGCAGCTTAGGTTGGACTAGCGGGATAACAGATACGCAGTATTTT

V gene: TRBV28
J gene: TRBJ2-7
D gene: TRBD1
clone size: .
CDR3 protein: CASSLTGTYEQYF
CDR3 DNA: TGTGCCAGCAGTTTGACAGGGACCTACGAGCAGTACTTC

V gene: TRBV11-3
J gene: TRBJ2-1
D gene: TRBD1
clone size: .
CDR3 protein: CASSLDRYSYNEQFF
CDR3 DNA: TGTGCCAGCAGCTTGGACAGGTACTCCTACAATGAGCAGTTCTTC

V gene: TRBV5-1
J gene: TRBJ2-1
D gene: .
clone size: .
CDR3 protein: CASSLYEGAGNEQFF
CDR3 DNA: TGCGCCAGCAGCTTGTATGAGGGGGCGGGGAATGAGCAGTTCTTC

V gene: TRBV29-1
J gene: TRBJ2-4
D gene: .
clone size: .
CDR3 protein: CSGRTENIQYF
CDR3 DNA: TGCAGCGGCCGGACAGAAAACATTCAGTACTTC

V gene: TRBV14
J gene: TRBJ1-2
D gene: .
clone size: .
CDR3 protein: CASSRSRGAYGYTF
CDR3 DNA: TGTGCCAGCAGCCGGAGTAGGGGCGCCTATGGCTACACCTTC

V gene: TRBV7-7
J gene: TRBJ2-5
D gene: TRBD1
clone size: .
CDR3 protein: CASSLDRDGETQYF
CDR3 DNA: TGTGCTAGCAGCCTGGACAGGGACGGGGAGACCCAGTACTTC

V gene: TRBV7-8
J gene: TRBJ1-5
D gene: TRBD1
clone size: .
CDR3 protein: CASSSSQTGGYSNQPQHF
CDR3 DNA: TGTGCCAGCAGCTCCTCCCAGACAGGGGGCTATAGCAATCAGCCCCAGCATTTT

V gene: TRBV5-6
J gene: TRBJ2-7
D gene: .
clone size: medium-sized
CDR3 protein: CASSLSGTYEQYF
CDR3 DNA: TGTGCCAGCAGCTTGAGCGGTACCTACGAGCAGTACTTC

V gene: TRBV27
J gene: TRBJ2-1
D gene: .
clone size: .
CDR3 protein: CASSFTGSSYNEQFF
CDR3 DNA: TGTGCCAGCAGTTTTACAGGGAGCTCCTACAATGAGCAGTTCTTC

V gene: TRBV6-1
J gene: TRBJ1-5
D gene: .
clone size: .
CDR3 protein: CASSDAERQPQHF
CDR3 DNA: TGTGCCAGCAGTGACGCCGAGCGTCAGCCCCAGCATTTT

V gene: TRBV6-1
J gene: TRBJ2-1
D gene: TRBD1
clone size: .
CDR3 protein: CASSELWGQGRNEQFF
CDR3 DNA: TGTGCCAGCAGTGAACTTTGGGGACAGGGTAGAAATGAGCAGTTCTTC

V gene: TRBV5-1
J gene: TRBJ1-4
D gene: .
clone size: .
CDR3 protein: CASSIGDQSGEKLFF
CDR3 DNA: TGCGCCAGCAGTATAGGGGATCAGTCGGGCGAAAAACTGTTTTTT

V gene: TRBV19
J gene: TRBJ1-5
D gene: .
clone size: .
CDR3 protein: CASSTINQPQHF
CDR3 DNA: TGTGCCAGTAGTACAATCAATCAGCCCCAGCATTTT

V gene: TRBV27
J gene: TRBJ1-4
D gene: .
clone size: .
CDR3 protein: CASSPLSGELFF
CDR3 DNA: TGTGCCAGCAGTCCCTTGAGTGGTGAACTGTTTTTT

V gene: TRBV2
J gene: TRBJ1-2
D gene: .
clone size: once
CDR3 protein: CASRLGVRYGYTF
CDR3 DNA: TGTGCCAGCAGACTCGGAGTTCGCTATGGCTACACCTTC

V gene: TRBV10-1
J gene: TRBJ1-1
D gene: TRBD1
clone size: once
CDR3 protein: CASSVRTGYEAFF
CDR3 DNA: TGCGCCAGCAGTGTCAGGACAGGGTATGAAGCTTTCTTT

V gene: TRBV7-3
J gene: TRBJ1-2
D gene: TRBD1
clone size: .
CDR3 protein: CASSLSTGLDGYTF
CDR3 DNA: TGTGCCAGCAGCTTATCGACAGGGTTGGATGGCTACACCTTC

V gene: TRBV10-3
J gene: TRBJ2-1
D gene: TRBD2
clone size: .
CDR3 protein: CAISVTSGNYNEQFF
CDR3 DNA: TGTGCCATCAGTGTGACTAGCGGGAACTACAATGAGCAGTTCTTC

V gene: TRBV4-2
J gene: TRBJ2-3
D gene: .
clone size: .
CDR3 protein: CASSPSSYSSTDTQYF
CDR3 DNA: TGTGCCAGCAGCCCCTCTAGCTACTCTAGCACAGATACGCAGTATTTT

V gene: TRBV6-1
J gene: TRBJ1-5
D gene: .
clone size: .
CDR3 protein: CASSESWSSNQPQHF
CDR3 DNA: TGTGCCAGCAGTGAATCCTGGAGTAGCAATCAGCCCCAGCATTTT

V gene: TRBV15
J gene: TRBJ2-5
D gene: .
clone size: .
CDR3 protein: CATSRSTEHGETQYF
CDR3 DNA: TGTGCCACCAGCAGATCAACAGAACATGGAGAGACCCAGTACTTC

V gene: TRBV5-1
J gene: TRBJ2-5
D gene: TRBD1
clone size: .
CDR3 protein: CASSLGQGAGETQYF
CDR3 DNA: TGCGCCAGCAGCTTGGGCCAGGGGGCGGGTGAGACCCAGTACTTC